This T cell receptor (beta chain) derives from a study of identical twins. Each cDNA held unique molecular identifiers, and template switching gave it a universal primer site. TCRdb processed the 5' RACE reads anew with MiXCR; each CDR3 protein has one entry. The repertoire consists of about 330,000 distinct CDR3 sequences, with around an eighth occurring once and the leading ten covering around 7.2%. Study-level findings and limits: Interpretation of the results relied on cross-sectional statistical analysis and not on following the same donors. The more abundant beta clonotypes in cord blood had fewer insertions, and memory repertoires did not show this.

This CDR3 region has 15 residues. The ends were cut back, 4 bases at V and 1 base at J, with 11 bases in the middle. In germline, CDR1 is SGHNT, CDR2 YENEEA. This clonotype was counted only a few times. Its antigen is unidentified. This sample was shared with a second study, whose subject was yellow fever vaccine responses in identical twins.

Sequenced: CD8+ T cells sorted from blood. V gene TRBV11-3 combines with J gene TRBJ2-4, with unresolved D. The clonotype originates from a woman younger than 30 in good health. The CDR3 nucleotides read TGTGCCAGCAGCTCCACCATCGGGGCCAAAAACATTCAGTACTTC. It yields the protein CASSSTIGAKNIQYF.